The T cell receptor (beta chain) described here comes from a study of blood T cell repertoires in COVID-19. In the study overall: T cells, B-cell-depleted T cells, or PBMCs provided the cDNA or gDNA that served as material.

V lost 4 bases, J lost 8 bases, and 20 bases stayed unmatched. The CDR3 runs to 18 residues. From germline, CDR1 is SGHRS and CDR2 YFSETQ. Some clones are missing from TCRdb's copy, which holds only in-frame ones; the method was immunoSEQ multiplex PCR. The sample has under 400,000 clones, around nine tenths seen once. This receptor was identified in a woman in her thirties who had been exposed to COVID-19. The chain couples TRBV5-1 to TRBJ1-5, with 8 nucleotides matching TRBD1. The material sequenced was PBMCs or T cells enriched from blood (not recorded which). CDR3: CASSLGDRGLGRWEPQHF. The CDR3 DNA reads TGCGCCAGCAGCCTGGGAGACAGGGGACTGGGACGATGGGAGCCCCAGCATTTT.